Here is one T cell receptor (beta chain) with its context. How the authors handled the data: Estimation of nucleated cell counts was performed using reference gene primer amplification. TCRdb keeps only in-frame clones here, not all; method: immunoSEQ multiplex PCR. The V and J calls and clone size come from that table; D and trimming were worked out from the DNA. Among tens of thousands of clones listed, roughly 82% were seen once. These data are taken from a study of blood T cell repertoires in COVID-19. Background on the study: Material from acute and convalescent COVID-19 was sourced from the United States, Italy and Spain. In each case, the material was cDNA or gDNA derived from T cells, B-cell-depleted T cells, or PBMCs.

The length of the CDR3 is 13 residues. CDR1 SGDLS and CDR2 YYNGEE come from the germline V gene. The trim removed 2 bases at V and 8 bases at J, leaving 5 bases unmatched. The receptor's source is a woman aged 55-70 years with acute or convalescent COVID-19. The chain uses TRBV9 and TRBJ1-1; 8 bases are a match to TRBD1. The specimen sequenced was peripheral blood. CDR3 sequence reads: CASSVGTGTEAFF. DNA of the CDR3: TGTGCCAGCAGCGTGGGGACAGGAACCGAAGCTTTCTTT.